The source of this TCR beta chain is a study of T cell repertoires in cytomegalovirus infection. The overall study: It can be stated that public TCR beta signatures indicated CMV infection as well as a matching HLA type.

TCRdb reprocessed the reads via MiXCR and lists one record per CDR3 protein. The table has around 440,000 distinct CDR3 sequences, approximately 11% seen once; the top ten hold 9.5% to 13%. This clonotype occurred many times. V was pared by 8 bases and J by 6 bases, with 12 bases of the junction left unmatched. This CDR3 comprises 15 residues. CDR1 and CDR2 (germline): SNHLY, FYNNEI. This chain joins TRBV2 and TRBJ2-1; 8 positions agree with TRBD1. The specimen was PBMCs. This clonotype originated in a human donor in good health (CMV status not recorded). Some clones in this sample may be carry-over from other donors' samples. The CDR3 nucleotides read TGTGCCAGCCGACAGGGGTTAAGTAAGAGCAATGAGCAGTTCTTC. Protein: CASRQGLSKSNEQFF.